These T cell receptor beta chains were read from a single sample in a study of cytomegalovirus exposure and HLA in healthy donors. Repertoires were generated with immunoSEQ multiplex PCR, while TCRdb's copy carries only in-frame clones and drops some. The sample holds around 99,000 clones; roughly two thirds are singletons and the top ten take roughly 6.8%. The sequencing sample was made of PBMCs. The receptors were sampled from a woman in her 30s in good health and CMV-seronegative. Each CDR3 is given with its conserved first and last residue. D genes are given only for firm matches. The size entry is marked missing in some rows and otherwise reads once, few, many or a size class.

clone size: once; D gene: NA; V gene: TRBV27; J gene: TRBJ2-1; CDR3 DNA: TGTGCCAGCAGTCTACCCTACAGGGGAGGATACTCCTACAATGAGCAGTTCTTC; CDR3 protein: CASSLPYRGGYSYNEQFF
clone size: NA; D gene: TRBD1; V gene: TRBV5-1; J gene: TRBJ1-3; CDR3 DNA: TGCGCCAGCAGCTTAACAGGGGGAAGAGGAAACACCATATATTTT; CDR3 protein: CASSLTGGRGNTIYF
clone size: few; D gene: NA; V gene: TRBV5-4; J gene: TRBJ1-6; CDR3 DNA: TGTGCCAGCAGCTTGGGAACAAATTCACCCCTCCACTTT; CDR3 protein: CASSLGTNSPLHF
clone size: NA; D gene: NA; V gene: TRBV7-8; J gene: TRBJ2-4; CDR3 DNA: TGTGCCAGCAGCTTAGCGGAGGGGGCAAAGGCCTTC; CDR3 protein: CASSLAEGAKAF
clone size: few; D gene: NA; V gene: TRBV27; J gene: TRBJ1-5; CDR3 DNA: TGTGCCAGCAGGACCCGAACAGCCGGCCAGGCCCAGCATTTT; CDR3 protein: CASRTRTAGQAQHF
clone size: NA; D gene: NA; V gene: TRBV5-6; J gene: TRBJ1-6; CDR3 DNA: TGTGCCAGCAGCTTCTCCAATTCACCCCTCCACTTT; CDR3 protein: CASSFSNSPLHF
clone size: NA; D gene: NA; V gene: TRBV5-1; J gene: TRBJ2-4; CDR3 DNA: TGCGCCAGCAGCTTGGCCGCGGGATTGACGGACGACATTCAGTACTTC; CDR3 protein: CASSLAAGLTDDIQYF
clone size: NA; D gene: NA; V gene: TRBV4-3; J gene: TRBJ2-2; CDR3 DNA: TGCGCCAGCAGCCAAGATATTGAGACACCGAACACCGGGGAGCTGTTTTTT; CDR3 protein: CASSQDIETPNTGELFF
clone size: NA; D gene: TRBD1; V gene: TRBV2; J gene: TRBJ1-4; CDR3 DNA: TGTGCCAGCAGTGCACCCGGGACAGGGGGCTTAAGAGGGGAAAAACTGTTTTTT; CDR3 protein: CASSAPGTGGLRGEKLFF
clone size: once; D gene: NA; V gene: TRBV9; J gene: TRBJ2-2; CDR3 DNA: TGTGCCAGCACGCAGACGAACACCGGGGAGCTGTTTTTT; CDR3 protein: CASTQTNTGELFF
clone size: NA; D gene: TRBD2; V gene: TRBV12-5; J gene: TRBJ2-1; CDR3 DNA: TGTGCTAGTGGTTCCCTCTCTAGCGGTGATACCTACAATGAGCAGTTCTTC; CDR3 protein: CASGSLSSGDTYNEQFF
clone size: few; D gene: NA; V gene: TRBV13; J gene: TRBJ2-1; CDR3 DNA: TGTGCCAGCAGCTATATCTTGGGGGCCACCTACAATGAGCAGTTCTTC; CDR3 protein: CASSYILGATYNEQFF
clone size: NA; D gene: NA; V gene: TRBV4-2; J gene: TRBJ2-1; CDR3 DNA: TGTGCCAGCAGCCCCGGGACATGGGACATGGGCTATGAGCAGTTCTTC; CDR3 protein: CASSPGTWDMGYEQFF
clone size: few; D gene: TRBD1; V gene: TRBV7-9; J gene: TRBJ1-1; CDR3 DNA: TGTGCCAGCAGTTCAGGGGGCCGGCAGGGCGGCTACACTGAAGCTTTCTTT; CDR3 protein: CASSSGGRQGGYTEAFF
clone size: NA; D gene: TRBD1; V gene: TRBV18; J gene: TRBJ2-7; CDR3 DNA: TGTGCCAGCTCACCACTTGACAGGGGGCAATCCTACGAGCAGTACTTC; CDR3 protein: CASSPLDRGQSYEQYF
clone size: NA; D gene: TRBD1; V gene: TRBV10-3; J gene: TRBJ2-7; CDR3 DNA: TGTGCCATCAGAACAGGGGATTTCGAGCAGTACTTC; CDR3 protein: CAIRTGDFEQYF
clone size: once; D gene: TRBD1; V gene: TRBV5-8; J gene: TRBJ1-2; CDR3 DNA: TGTGCCAGCAGACTATCCGGGACAGGGGTCCTTTTCACCTTC; CDR3 protein: CASRLSGTGVLFTF
clone size: NA; D gene: TRBD2; V gene: TRBV28; J gene: TRBJ2-7; CDR3 DNA: TGTGCCAGCAGCTCCGCCTTGGGACTAGCCGCCTCCTACGAGCAGTACTTC; CDR3 protein: CASSSALGLAASYEQYF
clone size: NA; D gene: TRBD1; V gene: TRBV4-3; J gene: TRBJ2-7; CDR3 DNA: TGCGCCAGCAGCCGAGACAGGGGGCGTTCCGAGCAGTACTTC; CDR3 protein: CASSRDRGRSEQYF
clone size: NA; D gene: NA; V gene: TRBV6-5; J gene: TRBJ1-1; CDR3 DNA: TGTGCCAGCAGCCATAAAACAGGGACTGAAGCTTTCTTT; CDR3 protein: CASSHKTGTEAFF
clone size: NA; D gene: NA; V gene: TRBV5-1; J gene: TRBJ1-4; CDR3 DNA: TGCGCCAGCAGCTTGACAGGGACGAGAACTAATGAAAAACTGTTTTTT; CDR3 protein: CASSLTGTRTNEKLFF
clone size: few; D gene: NA; V gene: TRBV5-6; J gene: TRBJ2-7; CDR3 DNA: TGTGCCAGCAGCTTGGCTGCACAGGGACGCCACGAGCAGTACTTC; CDR3 protein: CASSLAAQGRHEQYF
clone size: few; D gene: NA; V gene: TRBV5-1; J gene: TRBJ1-2; CDR3 DNA: TGCGCCAGCAGCCGAGGGTCCGGATCTAACTATGGCTACACCTTC; CDR3 protein: CASSRGSGSNYGYTF
clone size: NA; D gene: TRBD2; V gene: TRBV4-2; J gene: TRBJ2-2; CDR3 DNA: TGTGCCAGCAGCCAAGATCAAATGTGGACTAGCGGGAACACCGGGGAGCTGTTTTTT; CDR3 protein: CASSQDQMWTSGNTGELFF
clone size: NA; D gene: TRBD1; V gene: TRBV6-6; J gene: TRBJ1-4; CDR3 DNA: TGTGCCAGTAAGACAGGGCCAAATGAAAAACTGTTTTTT; CDR3 protein: CASKTGPNEKLFF
clone size: few; D gene: TRBD2; V gene: TRBV4-1; J gene: TRBJ2-3; CDR3 DNA: TGCGCCAGCAAAGGGGGACGCGGGCGGGGGGCTAGCGGGGGGGGGACAGATACGCAGTATTTT; CDR3 protein: CASKGGRGRGASGGGTDTQYF
clone size: NA; D gene: TRBD1; V gene: TRBV19; J gene: TRBJ1-4; CDR3 DNA: TGTGCCAGTAGGCAACCTGGAGGGACAGGGAAGGGTGAAAAACTGTTTTTT; CDR3 protein: CASRQPGGTGKGEKLFF
clone size: NA; D gene: NA; V gene: TRBV5-1; J gene: TRBJ2-7; CDR3 DNA: TGCGCCAGCAGCTTGGGCGGGGACTCTGTATACGAGCAGTACTTC; CDR3 protein: CASSLGGDSVYEQYF
clone size: NA; D gene: NA; V gene: TRBV7-2; J gene: TRBJ2-7; CDR3 DNA: TGTGCCAGCACCTCCGGGTATGAGCAGTACTTC; CDR3 protein: CASTSGYEQYF
clone size: NA; D gene: NA; V gene: TRBV11-3; J gene: TRBJ2-5; CDR3 DNA: TGTGCCAGCAGCAGGGGGCAAGAGACCCAGTACTTC; CDR3 protein: CASSRGQETQYF
clone size: NA; D gene: TRBD1; V gene: TRBV19; J gene: TRBJ2-7; CDR3 DNA: TGTGCCAGTAGTACCCGGGACAGCTCCTACGAGCAGTACTTC; CDR3 protein: CASSTRDSSYEQYF